The 2 T cell receptor beta chains in this list originate from one sample, sequenced in a study of control samples from healthy donors and cancer patients. Assay used: immunoSEQ multiplex PCR; TCRdb lists only in-frame clones, some missing. The data show 70,000 to 95,000 clones, around 87% seen once. Sequencing was carried out using blood. The receptors were sampled from a man aged 50 to 59 in good health.

This clone has just a few counts. This sequence joins TRBV7-8 and TRBJ1-1; tentative D call: TRBD1 (5 bases). Per germline, CDR1 SGHVS and CDR2 FQNEAQ. Trimming pared 1 base from V and 5 bases from J, leaving 11 bases between. The CDR3 consists of 14 residues. In DNA form, the CDR3 reads TGTGCCAGCAGCTTAGTGGGGGGAGGGACTGAAGCTTTCTTT. This sequence encodes CASSLVGGGTEAFF.

The chain is built from TRBV6-5 and TRBJ1-2; TRBD1 matches at 8 bases. Germline V CDR1 and CDR2: MNHEY, SVGAGI. CDR3 length: 15 residues. J gave up 4 bases and V 5 bases, and 9 bases lay outside the gene matches. The DNA of the CDR3 is TGTGCCAGCAGTACTCCGGGACAGGCTTCCTATGGCTACACCTTC. Its translation is CASSTPGQASYGYTF.